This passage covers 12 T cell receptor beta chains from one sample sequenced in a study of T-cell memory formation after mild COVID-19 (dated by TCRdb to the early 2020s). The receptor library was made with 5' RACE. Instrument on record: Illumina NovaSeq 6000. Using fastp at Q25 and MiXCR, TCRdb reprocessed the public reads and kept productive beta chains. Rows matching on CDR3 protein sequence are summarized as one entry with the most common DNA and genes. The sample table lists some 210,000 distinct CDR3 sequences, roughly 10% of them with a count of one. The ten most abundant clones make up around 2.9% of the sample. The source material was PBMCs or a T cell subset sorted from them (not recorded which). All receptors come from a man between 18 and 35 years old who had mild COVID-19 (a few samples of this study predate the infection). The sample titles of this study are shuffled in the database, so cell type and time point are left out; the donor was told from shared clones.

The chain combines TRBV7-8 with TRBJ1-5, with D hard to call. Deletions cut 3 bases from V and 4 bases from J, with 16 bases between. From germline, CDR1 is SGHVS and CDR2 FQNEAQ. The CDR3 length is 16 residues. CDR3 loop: CASSFGLRSLNQPQHF. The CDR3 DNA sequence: TGTGCCAGCAGCTTCGGTCTACGTTCGCTTAATCAGCCCCAGCATTTT.

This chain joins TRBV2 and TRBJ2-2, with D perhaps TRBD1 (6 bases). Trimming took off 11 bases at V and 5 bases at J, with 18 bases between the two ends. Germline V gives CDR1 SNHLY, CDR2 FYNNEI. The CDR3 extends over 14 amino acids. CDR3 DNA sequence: TGTGCCGGGAACGAGGGGGTGGAGACCGGGGAGCTGTTTTTT. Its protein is CAGNEGVETGELFF.

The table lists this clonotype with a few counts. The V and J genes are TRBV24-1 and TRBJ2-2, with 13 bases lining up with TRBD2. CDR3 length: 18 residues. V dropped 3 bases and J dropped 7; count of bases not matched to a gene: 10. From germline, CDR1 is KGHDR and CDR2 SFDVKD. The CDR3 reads CATSDTGTSGVSSGELFF. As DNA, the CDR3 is TGTGCCACCAGTGATACCGGGACTAGCGGGGTATCCAGCGGGGAGCTGTTTTTT.

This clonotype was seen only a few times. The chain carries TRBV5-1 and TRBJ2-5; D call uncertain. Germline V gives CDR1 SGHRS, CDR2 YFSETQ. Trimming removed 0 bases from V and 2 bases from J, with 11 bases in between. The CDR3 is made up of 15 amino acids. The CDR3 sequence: CASSLGHSLQETQYF. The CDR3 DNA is TGCGCCAGCAGCTTGGGACACTCCCTACAAGAGACCCAGTACTTC.

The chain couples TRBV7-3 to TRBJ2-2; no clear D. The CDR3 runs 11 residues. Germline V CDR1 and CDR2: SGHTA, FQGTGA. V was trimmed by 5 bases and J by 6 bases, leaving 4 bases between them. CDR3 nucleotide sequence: TGTGCCAGCAGCGGCCCCGGGGAGCTGTTTTTT. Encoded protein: CASSGPGELFF.

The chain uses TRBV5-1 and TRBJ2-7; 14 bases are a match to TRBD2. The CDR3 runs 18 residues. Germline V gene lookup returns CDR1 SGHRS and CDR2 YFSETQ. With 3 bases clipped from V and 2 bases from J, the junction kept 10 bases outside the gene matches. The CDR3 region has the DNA TGCGCCAGCAGCTCAAGCGGGACTAGCGGGGGCGCAACCTACGAGCAGTACTTC. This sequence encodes CASSSSGTSGGATYEQYF.

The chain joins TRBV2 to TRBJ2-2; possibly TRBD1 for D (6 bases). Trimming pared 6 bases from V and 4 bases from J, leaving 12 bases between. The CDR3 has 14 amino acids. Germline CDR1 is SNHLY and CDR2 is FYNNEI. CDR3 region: CASRQQGTTGELFF. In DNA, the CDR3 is TGTGCCAGCAGGCAACAGGGAACCACCGGGGAGCTGTTTTTT.

The CDR3 region has the DNA TGCAGCCCCAGAAGGGTGAACCAAGAGACCCAGTACTTC. It is translated as CSPRRVNQETQYF. The rearrangement links TRBV20-1 to TRBJ2-5, with D uncertain. Germline CDR1 reads DFQATT; CDR2 reads SNEGSKA (reference sequence). The CDR3 is 13 residues long.

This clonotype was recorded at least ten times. The CDR3 reads CSAPDRGKWSYGYTF. In DNA, the CDR3 is TGCAGTGCCCCCGACAGGGGAAAGTGGAGCTATGGCTACACCTTC. The chain joins TRBV20-1 to TRBJ1-2; 8 positions agree with TRBD1. Germline V gene data show CDR1 as DFQATT and CDR2 as SNEGSKA (reference sequence). The CDR3 is 15 residues long. Trimming took 6 bases from V and 4 from J; bases not matched to a gene: 13.

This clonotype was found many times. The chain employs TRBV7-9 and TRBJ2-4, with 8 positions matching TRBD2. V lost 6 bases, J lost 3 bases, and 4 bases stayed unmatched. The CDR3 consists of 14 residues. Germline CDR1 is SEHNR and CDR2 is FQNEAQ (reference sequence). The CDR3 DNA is TGTGCCAGCAGAGTCAGCGGGGGCAAAAACATTCAGTACTTC. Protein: CASRVSGGKNIQYF.

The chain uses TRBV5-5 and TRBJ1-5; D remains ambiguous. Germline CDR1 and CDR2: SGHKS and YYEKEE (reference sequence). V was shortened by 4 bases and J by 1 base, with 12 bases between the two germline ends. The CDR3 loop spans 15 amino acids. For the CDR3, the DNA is TGTGCCAGCAGCCCCAGCCAGGCGAGCAATCAGCCCCAGCATTTT. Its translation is CASSPSQASNQPQHF.

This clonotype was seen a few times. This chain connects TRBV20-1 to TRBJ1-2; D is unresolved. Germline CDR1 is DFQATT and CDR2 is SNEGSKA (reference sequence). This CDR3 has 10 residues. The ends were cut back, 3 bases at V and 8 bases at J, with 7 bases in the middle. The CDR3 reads CSASGRGYTF. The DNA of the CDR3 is TGCAGTGCTAGTGGGCGGGGCTACACCTTC.